The clone carrying this T cell receptor (beta chain) has just a few counts. Its cognate antigen is unknown. This specimen comes from a study of T cell repertoires in cytomegalovirus infection. Study background: It was the public TCR beta signatures that indicated both CMV infection and matching HLA type. Findings of the study overall: CMV carriers having the relevant HLA were flagged by cumulative public TCR beta family frequency. Across the ex vivo response, the dominant clonotypes were HLA-C-restricted CMV-specific TCR beta clonotypes.

Deletions cut 2 bases from V and 5 bases from J, with 13 bases between. The CDR3 spans 15 residues. CDR1 is MGHDK, CDR2 SYGVNS, per germline. TCRdb passed the reads through MiXCR, listing each CDR3 protein once. The data contain 80,000 or so distinct CDR3 sequences, about 24% of them singletons. This TCR came from a human donor in good health (CMV status not recorded). Some clones in this sample may be carry-over from other donors' samples. This material consisted of CD8+ T cells from cultured PBMCs, taken from culture after CMV antigen stimulation. J is TRBJ2-1 and V is TRBV25-1; possibly TRBD1 for D (6 bases). CDR3 bases: TGTGCCAGCAGTGAAGTGAGGACAGCGGACAATGAGCAGTTCTTC. This encodes CASSEVRTADNEQFF.